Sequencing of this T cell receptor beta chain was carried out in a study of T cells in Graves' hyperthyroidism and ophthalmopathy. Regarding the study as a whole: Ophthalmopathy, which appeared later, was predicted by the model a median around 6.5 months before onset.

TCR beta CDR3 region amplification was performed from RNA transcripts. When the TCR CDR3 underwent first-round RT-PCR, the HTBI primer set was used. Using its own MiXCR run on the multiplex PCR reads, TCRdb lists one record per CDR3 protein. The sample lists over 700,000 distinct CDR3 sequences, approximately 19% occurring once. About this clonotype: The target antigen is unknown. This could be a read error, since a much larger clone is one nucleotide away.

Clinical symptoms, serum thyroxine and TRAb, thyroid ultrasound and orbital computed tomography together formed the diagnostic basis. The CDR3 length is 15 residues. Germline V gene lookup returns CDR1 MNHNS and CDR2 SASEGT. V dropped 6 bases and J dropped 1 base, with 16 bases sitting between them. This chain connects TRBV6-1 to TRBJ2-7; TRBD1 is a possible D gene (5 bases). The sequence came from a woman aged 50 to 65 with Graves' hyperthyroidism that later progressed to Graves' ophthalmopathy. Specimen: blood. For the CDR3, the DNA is TGTGCCAGCAGCGGCGCGGACATGGTATCCTACGAGCAGTACTTC. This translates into CASSGADMVSYEQYF.